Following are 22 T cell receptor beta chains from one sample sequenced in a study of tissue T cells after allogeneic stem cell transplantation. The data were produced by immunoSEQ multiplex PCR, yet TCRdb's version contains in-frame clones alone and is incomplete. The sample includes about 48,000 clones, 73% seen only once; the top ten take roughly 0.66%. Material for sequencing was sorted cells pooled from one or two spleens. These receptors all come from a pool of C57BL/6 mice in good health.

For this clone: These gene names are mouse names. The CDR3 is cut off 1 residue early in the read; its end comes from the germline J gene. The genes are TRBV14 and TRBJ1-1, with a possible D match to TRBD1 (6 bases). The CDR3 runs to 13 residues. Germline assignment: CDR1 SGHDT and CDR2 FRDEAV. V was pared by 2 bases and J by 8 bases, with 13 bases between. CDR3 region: CASSLARGSEVFF. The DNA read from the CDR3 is TGTGCCAGCAGTTTGGCCAGGGGATCGGAAGTCTTC.

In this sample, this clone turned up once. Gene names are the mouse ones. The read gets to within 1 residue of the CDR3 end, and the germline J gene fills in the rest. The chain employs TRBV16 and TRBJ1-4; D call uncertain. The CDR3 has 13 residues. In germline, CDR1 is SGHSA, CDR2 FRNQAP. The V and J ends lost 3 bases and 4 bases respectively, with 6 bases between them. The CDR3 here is CASSFRDNERLFF. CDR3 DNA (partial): TGTGCAAGCAGCTTCCGGGACAACGAAAGATTATTT.

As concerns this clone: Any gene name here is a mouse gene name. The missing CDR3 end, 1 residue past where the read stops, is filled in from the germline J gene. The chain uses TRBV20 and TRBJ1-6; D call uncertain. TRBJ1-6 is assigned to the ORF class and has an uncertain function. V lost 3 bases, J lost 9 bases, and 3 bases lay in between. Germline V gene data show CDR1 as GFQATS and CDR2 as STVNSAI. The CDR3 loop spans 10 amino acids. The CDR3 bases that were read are TGTGGTGCTAGCAGTTCGCCCCTCTAC. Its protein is CGASSSPLY. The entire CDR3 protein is CGASSSPLYF.

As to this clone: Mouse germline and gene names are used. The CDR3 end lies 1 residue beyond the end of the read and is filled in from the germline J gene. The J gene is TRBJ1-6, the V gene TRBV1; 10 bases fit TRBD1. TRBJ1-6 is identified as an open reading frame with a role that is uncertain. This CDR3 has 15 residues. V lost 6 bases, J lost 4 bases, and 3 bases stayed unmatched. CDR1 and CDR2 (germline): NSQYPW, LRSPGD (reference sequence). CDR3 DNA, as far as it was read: TGCACCTGCAGGCGGGACAGGGGATATAATTCGCCCCTCTAC. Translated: CTCRRDRGYNSPLY. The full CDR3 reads CTCRRDRGYNSPLYF.

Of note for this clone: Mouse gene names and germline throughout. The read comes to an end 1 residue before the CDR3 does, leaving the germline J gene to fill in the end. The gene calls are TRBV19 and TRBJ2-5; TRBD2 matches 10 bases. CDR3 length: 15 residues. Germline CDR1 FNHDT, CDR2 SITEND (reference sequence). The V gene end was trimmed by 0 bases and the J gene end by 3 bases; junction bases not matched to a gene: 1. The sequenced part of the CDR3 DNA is TGTGCCAGCAGTATAGGGGGACTGGGGCAAGACACCCAGTAC. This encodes CASSIGGLGQDTQY. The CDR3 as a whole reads CASSIGGLGQDTQYF.

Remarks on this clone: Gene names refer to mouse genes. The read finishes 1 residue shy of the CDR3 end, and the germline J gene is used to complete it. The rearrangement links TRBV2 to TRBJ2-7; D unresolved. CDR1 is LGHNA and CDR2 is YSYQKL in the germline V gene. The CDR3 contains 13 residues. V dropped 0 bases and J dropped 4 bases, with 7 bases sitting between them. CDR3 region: CASSQEEIYEQYF. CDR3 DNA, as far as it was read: TGTGCCAGCAGCCAAGAAGAAATTTATGAACAGTAC.

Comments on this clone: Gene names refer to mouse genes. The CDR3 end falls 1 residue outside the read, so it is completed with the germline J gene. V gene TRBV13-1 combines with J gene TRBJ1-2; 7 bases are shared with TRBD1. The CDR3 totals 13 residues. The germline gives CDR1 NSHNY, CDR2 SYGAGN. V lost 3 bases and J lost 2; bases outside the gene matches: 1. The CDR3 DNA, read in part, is TGTGCCAGCAGTGCGGACAGGAACTCCGACTACACC. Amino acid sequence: CASSADRNSDYT. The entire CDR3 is CASSADRNSDYTF.

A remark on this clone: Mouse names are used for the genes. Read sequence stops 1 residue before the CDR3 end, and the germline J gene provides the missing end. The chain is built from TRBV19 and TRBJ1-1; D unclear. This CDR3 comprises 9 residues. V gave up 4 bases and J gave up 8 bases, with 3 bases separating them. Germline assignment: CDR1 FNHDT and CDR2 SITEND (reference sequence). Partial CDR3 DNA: TGTGCCAGCAGTCCCGAAGTCTTC. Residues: CASSPEVF. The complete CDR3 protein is CASSPEVFF.

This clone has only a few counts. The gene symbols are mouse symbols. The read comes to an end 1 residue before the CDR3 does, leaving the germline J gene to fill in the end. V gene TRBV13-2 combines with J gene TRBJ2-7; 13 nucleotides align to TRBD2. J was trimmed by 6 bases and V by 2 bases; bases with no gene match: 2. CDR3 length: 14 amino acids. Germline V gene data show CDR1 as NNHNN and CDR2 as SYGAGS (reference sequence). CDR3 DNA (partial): TGTGCCAGCGGTGAAGGACTGGGGGGGCTTGAACAGTAC. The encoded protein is CASGEGLGGLEQY. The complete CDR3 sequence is CASGEGLGGLEQYF.

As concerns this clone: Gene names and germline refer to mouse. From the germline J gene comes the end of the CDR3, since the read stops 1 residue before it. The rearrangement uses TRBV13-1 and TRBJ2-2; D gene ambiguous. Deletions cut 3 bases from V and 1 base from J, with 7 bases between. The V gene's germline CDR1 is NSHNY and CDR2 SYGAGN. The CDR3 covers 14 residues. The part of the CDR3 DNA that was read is TGTGCCAGCAGTGCCGATAAAAACACCGGGCAGCTCTAC. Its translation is CASSADKNTGQLY. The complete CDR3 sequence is CASSADKNTGQLYF.

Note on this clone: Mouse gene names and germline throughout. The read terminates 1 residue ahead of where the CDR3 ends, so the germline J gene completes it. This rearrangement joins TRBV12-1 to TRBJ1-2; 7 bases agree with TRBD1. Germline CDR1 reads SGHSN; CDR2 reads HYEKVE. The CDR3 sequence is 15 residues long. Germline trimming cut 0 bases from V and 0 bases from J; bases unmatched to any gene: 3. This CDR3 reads CASSLLGTANSDYTF. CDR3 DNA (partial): TGTGCCAGCTCTCTCCTCGGGACAGCAAACTCCGACTACACC.

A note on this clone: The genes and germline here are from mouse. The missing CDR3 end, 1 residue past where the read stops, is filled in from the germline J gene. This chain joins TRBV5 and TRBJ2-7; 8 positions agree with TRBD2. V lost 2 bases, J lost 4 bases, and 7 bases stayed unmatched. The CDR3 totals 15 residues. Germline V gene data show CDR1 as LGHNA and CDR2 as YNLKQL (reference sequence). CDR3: CASSQTGTGIYEQYF. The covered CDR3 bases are TGTGCCAGCAGCCAAACCGGGACTGGCATATATGAACAGTAC.

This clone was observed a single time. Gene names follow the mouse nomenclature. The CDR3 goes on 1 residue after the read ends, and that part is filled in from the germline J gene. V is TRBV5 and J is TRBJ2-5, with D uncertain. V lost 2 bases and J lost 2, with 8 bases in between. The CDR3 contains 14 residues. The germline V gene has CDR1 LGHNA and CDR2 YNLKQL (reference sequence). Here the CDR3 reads CASSQNTPQDTQYF. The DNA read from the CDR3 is TGTGCCAGCAGCCAAAACACCCCCCAAGACACCCAGTAC.

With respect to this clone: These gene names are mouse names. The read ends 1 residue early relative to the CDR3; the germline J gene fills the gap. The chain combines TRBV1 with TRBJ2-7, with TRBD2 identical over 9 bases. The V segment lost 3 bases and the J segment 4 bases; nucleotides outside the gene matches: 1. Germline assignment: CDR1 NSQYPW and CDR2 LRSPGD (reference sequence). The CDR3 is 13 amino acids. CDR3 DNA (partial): TGCACCTGCAGTGCCACTGGGGGGTATGAACAGTAC. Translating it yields CTCSATGGYEQY. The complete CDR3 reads CTCSATGGYEQYF.

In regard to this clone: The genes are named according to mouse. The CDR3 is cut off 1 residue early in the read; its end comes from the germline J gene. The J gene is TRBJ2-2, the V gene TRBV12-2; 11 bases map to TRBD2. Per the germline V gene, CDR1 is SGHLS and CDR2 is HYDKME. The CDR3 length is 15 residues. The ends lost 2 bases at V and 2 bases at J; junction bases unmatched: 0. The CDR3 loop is CASSRTGGNTGQLYF. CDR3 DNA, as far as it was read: TGTGCCAGCTCTCGGACTGGGGGGAACACCGGGCAGCTCTAC.

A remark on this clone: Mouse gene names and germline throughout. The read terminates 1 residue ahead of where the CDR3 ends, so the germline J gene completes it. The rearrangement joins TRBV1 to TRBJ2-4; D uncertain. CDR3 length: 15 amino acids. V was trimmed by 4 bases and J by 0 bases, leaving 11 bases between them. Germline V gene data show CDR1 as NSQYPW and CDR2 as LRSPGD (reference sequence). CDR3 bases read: TGCACCTGCAGTGGCGGGATAACTAGTCAAAACACCTTGTAC. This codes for CTCSGGITSQNTLY. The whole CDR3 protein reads CTCSGGITSQNTLYF.

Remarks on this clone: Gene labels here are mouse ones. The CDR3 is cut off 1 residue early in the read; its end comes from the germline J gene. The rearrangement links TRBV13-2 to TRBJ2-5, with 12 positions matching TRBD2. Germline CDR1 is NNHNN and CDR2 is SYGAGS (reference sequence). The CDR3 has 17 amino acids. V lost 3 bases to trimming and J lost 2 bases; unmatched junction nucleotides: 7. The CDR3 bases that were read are TGTGCCAGCGGTGCCACGGGACTGGGGGGACCCCAAGACACCCAGTAC. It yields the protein CASGATGLGGPQDTQY. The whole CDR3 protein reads CASGATGLGGPQDTQYF.

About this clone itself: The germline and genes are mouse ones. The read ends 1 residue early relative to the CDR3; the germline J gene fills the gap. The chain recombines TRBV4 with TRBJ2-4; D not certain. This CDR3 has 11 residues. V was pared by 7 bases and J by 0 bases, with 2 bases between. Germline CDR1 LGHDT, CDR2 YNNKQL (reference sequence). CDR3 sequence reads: CASISQNTLYF. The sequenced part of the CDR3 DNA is TGTGCCAGCATTAGTCAAAACACCTTGTAC.

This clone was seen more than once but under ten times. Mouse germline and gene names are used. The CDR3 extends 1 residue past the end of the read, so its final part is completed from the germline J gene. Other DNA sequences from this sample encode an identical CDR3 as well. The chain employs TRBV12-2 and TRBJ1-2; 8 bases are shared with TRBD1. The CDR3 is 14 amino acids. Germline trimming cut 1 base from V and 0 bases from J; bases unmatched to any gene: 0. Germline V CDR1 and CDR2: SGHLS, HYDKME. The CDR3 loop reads CASSLQGANSDYTF. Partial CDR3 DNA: TGTGCCAGCTCTCTACAGGGGGCAAACTCCGACTACACC.

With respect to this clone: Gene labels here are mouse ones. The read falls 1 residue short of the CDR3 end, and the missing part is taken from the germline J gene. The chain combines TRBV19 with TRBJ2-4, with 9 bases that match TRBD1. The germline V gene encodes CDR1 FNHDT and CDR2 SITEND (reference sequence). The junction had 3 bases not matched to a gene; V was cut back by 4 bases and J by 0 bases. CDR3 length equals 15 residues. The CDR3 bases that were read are TGTGCCAGCAGTGGACAGGGGTCTAGTCAAAACACCTTGTAC. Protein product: CASSGQGSSQNTLY. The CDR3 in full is CASSGQGSSQNTLYF.

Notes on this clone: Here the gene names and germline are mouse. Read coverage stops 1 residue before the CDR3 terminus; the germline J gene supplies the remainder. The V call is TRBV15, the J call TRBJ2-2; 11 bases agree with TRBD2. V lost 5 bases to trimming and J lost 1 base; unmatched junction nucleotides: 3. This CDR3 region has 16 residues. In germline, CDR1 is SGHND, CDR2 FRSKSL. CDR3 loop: CASSPGTGGNTGQLYF. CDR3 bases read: TGTGCCAGCAGTCCCGGGACTGGGGGAAACACCGGGCAGCTCTAC. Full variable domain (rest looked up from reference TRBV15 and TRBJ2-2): DAGVTQTPRHEVAEKGQTIILKCEPVSGHNDLFWYRQTKIQGLELLSYFRSKSLMEDGGAFKDRFKAEMLNSSFSTLKIQPTEPKDSAVYLCASSPGTGGNTGQLYFGEGSKLTVL.

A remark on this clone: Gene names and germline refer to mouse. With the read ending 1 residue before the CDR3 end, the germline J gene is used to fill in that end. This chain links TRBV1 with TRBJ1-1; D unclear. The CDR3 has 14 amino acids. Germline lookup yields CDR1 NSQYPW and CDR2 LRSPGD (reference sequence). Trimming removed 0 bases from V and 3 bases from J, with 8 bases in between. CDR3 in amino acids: CTCSADMGDTEVFF. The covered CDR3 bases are TGCACCTGCAGTGCAGATATGGGAGACACAGAAGTCTTC.